The sequence of this T cell receptor (beta chain) was determined in a study of blood T cell repertoires in COVID-19. The wider study: The United States, Italy and Spain were the sources of the acute and convalescent COVID-19 samples. PBMCs, B-cell-depleted T cells, or T cells were the source of the cDNA or gDNA that made up the material.

Germline CDR1 and CDR2: LGHDT and YNNKEL (reference sequence). The CDR3 has 13 residues. Trimming removed 5 bases at V and 7 bases at J, with 14 bases between. Repertoires were generated with immunoSEQ multiplex PCR, while TCRdb's copy carries only in-frame clones and drops some. The sample carries about 140,000 clones, about nine tenths recorded once. The chain employs TRBV3-1 (or the pseudogene TRBV3-2) and TRBJ1-1; perhaps TRBD1 as D (5 bases). Sequencing was performed on peripheral blood. The sequence derives from a woman older than 75 with acute or convalescent COVID-19. The chain's CDR3 is CASSYWGRDEAFF. The CDR3 coding sequence is TGTGCCAGCAGCTACTGGGGCCGCGATGAAGCTTTCTTT.